This TCR beta chain was sequenced in a study of cytomegalovirus exposure and HLA in healthy donors. Germline V gene sequence: CDR1 GTSNPN, CDR2 SVGIG (reference sequence). V was clipped by 8 bases and J by 1 base, with 8 bases between them. The CDR3 is 11 residues long. Study-wide results and caveats: What was likely a sequencing artifact was a cluster of highly shared sequence variants.

Remarks on this clone: The antigen is undetermined.

PCR employed 60 Vbeta and 13 Jbeta primers. The protocol was immunoSEQ multiplex PCR, while the TCRdb copy is restricted to in-frame clones and leaves out a portion. The sample yields a few hundred thousand clones, 60% to 80% seen once. This chain joins TRBV30 and TRBJ1-1; D may be TRBD1 (6 bases). The sequenced material came from PBMCs. This TCR was recovered from a woman in her 30s in good health and CMV-seronegative. The CDR3 is CAQGQNTEAFF. The CDR3, as DNA: TGTGCCCAGGGACAGAACACTGAAGCTTTCTTT. The entire variable domain, with the rest obtained from reference TRBV30 and TRBJ1-1, is as follows: SQTIHQWPATLVQPVGSPLSLECTVEGTSNPNLYWYRQAAGRGLQLLFYSVGIGQISSEVPQNLSASRPQDRQFILSSKKLLLSDSGFYLCAQGQNTEAFFGQGTRLTVV.